This TCR beta chain emerged from a study of shared clonotypes between healthy human individuals. On this clone: Its cognate antigen is unknown.

Clones were sequenced by immunoSEQ multiplex PCR, and TCRdb holds only the in-frame ones, with some missing. This repertoire shows 2 million to 3 million clones, roughly 93% found once; its top ten account for 0.35% to 0.45%. Notes on the study in general: Clonotypes which were not shared had lower generation probabilities than clonotypes that all four donors shared.

The receptor was derived from a young man in good health. Some clones in this sample may be carry-over from other donors' samples. The sample taken for sequencing was naive CD4+ T cells from PBMCs. Subset meaning: CD45RA+ positively selected.

The CDR3 DNA is TGCAGCGACCGACAGGGTAGCCTCAATGAGCAGTTCTTC. As protein: CSDRQGSLNEQFF. The gene calls are TRBV29-1 and TRBJ2-1; 7 bases match TRBD1. CDR3 length: 13 residues. Germline lookup yields CDR1 SQVTM and CDR2 ANQGSEA. J lost 6 bases, V lost 7 bases, and 9 bases had no gene match.